The sequence of this T cell receptor (beta chain) was determined in a study of T cell clones after liver transplantation (dated 2019 in TCRdb). At the level of the whole study: The samples were obtained from ITN030ST, a randomized trial that attempted immunosuppression withdrawal within 2 years after liver transplantation. Donor-reactive T cell clones were identified using TCRbeta sequencing after a pre-transplant mixed lymphocyte reaction and were then followed in post-transplant blood. As an antigen-independent comparator for the donor-reactive sequences, third party-reactive TCRbeta sequences from pre-transplant MLRs were identified as well. Of the eight recipients, three were HCV-positive, while the remaining recipients had been transplanted for non-autoimmune, non-viral indications. Until randomization at 12-24 months post-transplant, subjects were given standard immunosuppression, with no induction therapy. To count as tolerant, a recipient had to stay completely off immunosuppression for at least one year without liver enzymes climbing beyond twice the upper limit of normal. Blood samples were collected pre-transplant, then pre-randomization ahead of withdrawal, and finally post-randomization once withdrawal had either been completed or failed. The study cohort included 8 liver transplant recipients, of whom 3 were classified as tolerant and 5 as non-tolerant.

High-throughput TCRbeta CDR3 sequencing of frozen genomic DNA was performed by immunoSEQ, including PCR amplification, mapping, bias correction and internal controls. In the original analysis: Only productive rearrangements were retained, and each unique TCRbeta sequence was defined by its CDR3 nucleotide sequence together with its V and J gene. A sequence counted as donor-reactive only if the sequence showed at least 5-fold expansion in CFSE-low cells compared with unstimulated pre-transplant cells and had a frequency of at least 0.01%. To ensure at least 90% detection power, minimum frequency thresholds were set for each subject based on that subject's lowest-template unstimulated sample. Jensen-Shannon divergence between the top 1000 TCRbeta sequences post- versus pre-transplant served as the measure of repertoire turnover. Changes in detection of donor-reactive sequences were assessed with two-sided Fisher's exact tests. Not all clones reach the TCRdb copy of this immuneACCESS table, which keeps in-frame sequences only. Checked studies attribute under half of the gap to unresolved V genes and leave the rest unexplained. That table is the source of V, J and clone size, and D and trimming were worked out from the DNA. The sample table contains approximately 72,000 clones; only one count was recorded for 90% of them. Approximately 2.6% of the sample is in the top ten clones.

Broad study findings and their caveats: A significant post-transplant decrease in circulating donor-reactive CD4 TCRbeta sequences was observed in 5 of 8 subjects, irrespective of tolerance or HCV status. The decline in donor-reactive sequences exceeded the decline in third party-reactive sequences, suggesting partial antigen-specific deletion that was unrelated to withdrawal success. After accounting for repertoire turnover, donor-reactive detection was significantly reduced in 7 of 8 subjects for CD4 and 8 of 8 for CD8. In two subjects, low numbers of available donor cells limited the measurable donor-reactive repertoire. Since no allograft tissue specimens were available, donor-reactive T cells may have migrated into the graft instead of being deleted. Because of small, heterogeneous patient numbers and non-standardized post-transplant time points, the conclusions were only preliminary.

This clone was recorded a few times. Its cognate antigen has yet to be identified. Base qualities are not provided; no much larger clone lies one nucleotide away. The time point label corresponds to: pre-transplant. Thawed unstimulated PBMCs were stained for CD3, CD4 and CD8 and FACS-sorted into CD3+CD4+ and CD3+CD8+ populations. All 8 studied subjects were randomized to withdrawal of immunosuppression. Genomic DNA was isolated with the Qiagen DNeasy Blood and Tissue Kit. The sample in question was CD4+ T cells from blood, obtained before liver transplant. This sequence was found in a human donor who received a liver transplant.

The DNA reads as follows: TGCAGCGTTGCGGGACCGGACGTCAGGGAGCTGTTTTTT. Its protein reads: CSVAGPDVRELFF. The chain uses TRBV29-1 and TRBJ2-2; the D segment may tentatively be TRBD1 or TRBD2, each giving 5 matched bases. According to the germline V gene, CDR1 reads SQVTM and CDR2 reads ANQGSEA. Counted from cysteine to phenylalanine, this CDR3 has 13 amino acids. Only the CDR3 portion is preserved as DNA: 39 bases, with reading frame beginning at the first base. V is pared back by 4 bases and J by 9 bases, with 15 bases lying between the germline termini.